These T cell receptor beta chains were read from a single sample in a study of blood T cell repertoires in COVID-19. Produced via immunoSEQ multiplex PCR; TCRdb's table is partial and in-frame only. Of approximately 35,000 clones listed, about 87% are singletons. Sequencing used peripheral blood. All receptors come from a man aged 60 to 69 with active COVID-19. CDR3s include the opening cysteine and the closing phenylalanine or tryptophan. The D gene is left open where the match is weak. The size entry is marked missing in some rows and otherwise reads once, few, many or a size class.

TRBD1,TRBJ2-1,TRBV9,-,TGTGCCAGCAGCGGACAGGGGAGTTACAATGAGCAGTTCTTC,CASSGQGSYNEQFF
TRBD2,TRBJ2-7,TRBV7-6,once,TGTGCCAGCAGCTTAACTAGCGGGAGTTACGAGCAGTACTTC,CASSLTSGSYEQYF
TRBD2,TRBJ2-1,TRBV30,-,TGTGCCCGAAGGAGAGCGGGGGGGGGTGAGCAGTTCTTC,CARRRAGGGEQFF
-,TRBJ1-2,TRBV12-3/TRBV12-4,-,TGTGCCAGCAGCTGGCAGGGTAACTATGGCTACACCTTC,CASSWQGNYGYTF
-,TRBJ2-3,TRBV6-1,-,TGTGCCAGCAGTGGACGAGAATTACAGCTCTTCAGCACAGATACGCAGTATTTT,CASSGRELQLFSTDTQYF
-,TRBJ2-7,TRBV4-1,-,TGCGCCAGCAGCCAAGATAGCGGCTACGAGCAGTACTTC,CASSQDSGYEQYF
-,TRBJ1-5,TRBV21-1,-,TGTGCCAGCAGCAAAGGAAGCGGGGGTGGGCAGCCCCAGCATTTT,CASSKGSGGGQPQHF
-,TRBJ1-2,TRBV21-1,-,TGTGCCAGCAGCAAACCGGGACAGGTGCATGGCTACACCTTC,CASSKPGQVHGYTF
-,TRBJ2-2,TRBV2,once,TGTGCCAGCAGCTTATATGGGAGTACCGGGGAGCTGTTTTTT,CASSLYGSTGELFF
TRBD1,TRBJ2-4,TRBV5-1,-,TGCGCCAGCAGCAGACGCATTACAGGGGGCAGGGACATTCAGTACTTC,CASSRRITGGRDIQYF
-,TRBJ2-7,TRBV7-9,-,TGTGCCAGCAGCTCCCAGGGTTACGAGCAGTACTTC,CASSSQGYEQYF
TRBD2,TRBJ2-1,TRBV7-2,-,TGTGCCAGCAGCTCGAGCGGGGCCCACTACAATGAGCAGTTCTTC,CASSSSGAHYNEQFF
-,TRBJ2-4,TRBV18,-,TGTGCCAGCTCACCATCGACAGCCCTAGCCAAAAACATTCAGTACTTC,CASSPSTALAKNIQYF
TRBD2,TRBJ2-3,TRBV5-1,-,TGCGCCAGCAGCTTAACCGGGACTAGTAGATCCACAGATACGCAGTATTTT,CASSLTGTSRSTDTQYF
TRBD2,TRBJ2-3,TRBV7-2,-,TGTGCCAGCAGACCCACGGGGGGGAAAGGGGATACGCAGTATTTT,CASRPTGGKGDTQYF
-,TRBJ1-1,TRBV7-3,once,TGTGCCAGCAGCTTAATGAACAACCCGGGGAACACTGAAGCTTTCTTT,CASSLMNNPGNTEAFF
TRBD2,TRBJ2-2,TRBV2,-,TGTGCCAGCAGCCCCACGGGGGGTTACACCGGGGAGCTGTTTTTT,CASSPTGGYTGELFF
TRBD1,TRBJ2-1,TRBV4-1,-,TGCGCCAGCAGCCAAGATGGGACAGGGACTGGCTATGAGCAGTTCTTC,CASSQDGTGTGYEQFF
TRBD1,TRBJ1-5,TRBV19,few,TGTGCCAGCGACACCGGGACAGGCAATCAGCCCCAGCATTTT,CASDTGTGNQPQHF
TRBD1,TRBJ2-2,TRBV7-9,-,TGTGCCAGCAGCTCGATAGGGACAGGGGTTTGGGGCACCGGGGAGCTGTTTTTT,CASSSIGTGVWGTGELFF